The source of this T cell receptor beta chain is a study of blood T cells in healthy people across ages. Regarding the study as a whole: TCR beta diversity tracked closely with naive T cell percentage.

The germline V gene encodes CDR1 SQVTM and CDR2 ANQGSEA. This CDR3 is 12 amino acids long. V lost 6 bases and J 5 bases, leaving 10 bases between the germline ends. PCR was performed a second time for about 7 to 11 cycles using a sample-barcoded 5' primer and a J-beta primer mix. TCRdb called the 5' RACE reads again in MiXCR, with one record for every CDR3 protein. The sample lists about 1.4 million distinct CDR3 sequences, approximately 63% seen once, with 6.5% to 8% in the top ten. This clonotype was detected only a few times. Antigen specificity is unknown. The chain is built from TRBV29-1 and TRBJ1-4; maybe TRBD1 (5 bases). The receptor comes from a man aged 18 to 35 in good health. Sequenced input: blood. The CDR3 nucleotides read TGCAGCGTCACACAGGACAATGAAAAACTGTTTTTT. As protein: CSVTQDNEKLFF.